Described below is a single T cell receptor (beta chain) sequence and its context. Its antigen is as yet unknown. The data were produced by immunoSEQ multiplex PCR, yet TCRdb's version contains in-frame clones alone and is incomplete. The table shows about 14,000 clones, with under 95% occurring only once. The data were taken from a study of blood T cell dynamics during melanoma immunotherapy. Study context: Standard first-line treatment here was pembrolizumab or nivolumab plus ipilimumab in metastatic melanoma.

Regarding the study as a whole: It remained unknown if the driving T cell clones were melanoma-specific. Among sorted CD8+ subsets, immune-effector cells had the highest clonality and cell-free DNA similarity.

Time point given: pre-treatment baseline. CDR1 is MNHEY, CDR2 SVGAGI, per germline. The CDR3 runs 15 residues. V lost 6 bases and J lost 9, with 21 bases in between. The chain has TRBV6-5 and TRBJ2-1, with D possibly being TRBD1 (6 bases). The source material was effector memory CD8+ T cells from blood, sampled from a patient treated with checkpoint blockade. This sequence was found in a human donor with melanoma. DNA of the CDR3: TGTGCCAGCAGCCCATATGGGGGCAGGGCCGGTGAGCAGTTCTTC. This encodes CASSPYGGRAGEQFF.